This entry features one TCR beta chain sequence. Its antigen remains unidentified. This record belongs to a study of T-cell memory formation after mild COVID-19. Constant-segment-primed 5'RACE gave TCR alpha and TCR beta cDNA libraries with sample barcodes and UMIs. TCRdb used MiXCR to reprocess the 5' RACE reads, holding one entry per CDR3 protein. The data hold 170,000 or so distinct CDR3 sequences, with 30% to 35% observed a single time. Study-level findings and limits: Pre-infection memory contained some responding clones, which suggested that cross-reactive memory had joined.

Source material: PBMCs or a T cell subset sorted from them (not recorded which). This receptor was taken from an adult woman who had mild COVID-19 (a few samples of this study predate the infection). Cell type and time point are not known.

CDR3 coding DNA: TGCAGCGTTGAGGTCCCGGGACAGCTCTACGAGCAGTACTTC. As protein: CSVEVPGQLYEQYF. The chain is built from TRBV29-1 and TRBJ2-7; TRBD1 matches at 7 bases. CDR1 is SQVTM, CDR2 ANQGSEA, per germline. This CDR3 has 14 amino acids. J lost 3 bases, V lost 3 bases, and 8 bases had no gene match.